This T cell receptor beta chain was captured by sequencing in a study of CD8 T cells in Susac syndrome. RNA in amounts of roughly 0.5 to 1 ug was reverse transcribed with random hexamers. TCRdb passed the immunoSEQ multiplex PCR reads through MiXCR, listing each CDR3 protein once. This sample has about 47,000 distinct CDR3 sequences, with 92% found just once. The sequenced material came from CD8+ T cells from PBMCs. This TCR derives from a human donor in good health.

The CDR3 DNA reads TGTGCTAGTGGATTAACTTTCGGACTAGCGGGAGGCACCGGGGAGCTGTTTTTT. This codes for CASGLTFGLAGGTGELFF. V is TRBV12-5 and J is TRBJ2-2; TRBD2 matches 14 bases. The CDR3 spans 18 residues. J gave up 4 bases and V 6 bases, and 10 bases lay outside the gene matches. Germline assignment: CDR1 LGHNT and CDR2 FRNRAP.